This paragraph reports one T cell receptor beta chain. What antigen it recognizes has not been identified. No base quality values were provided; no much bigger clone lies one nucleotide off. The TCR beta CDR3 regions were amplified from the RNA transcripts. The first round of RT-PCR for the TCR CDR3 was performed with the HTBI primer set and the Qiagen OneStep RT-PCR kit. A second multiplex PCR round built the libraries, followed by size selection and purification. Sequencing of the libraries was done on an Illumina HiSeq2000 using paired-end 100 bp reads. In the original analysis: SOAPnuke was used to process the raw data, throwing out any read that contained adapters or uncalled bases, had a mean Phred below 15, or lacked an exact constant-primer or identifier match. COPE v1.2.5 was used to merge high-quality paired reads, and clonotypes were defined as unique nucleotide sequences. Clonotypes were aligned to IMGT TRBV, TRBD and TRBJ reference segments using MiTCR v1.1. Only V-J combinations with frequency above 0.0001, covering roughly 99% of repertoires, were analysed. The TCS score was defined as F50 (clonal expansion) divided by E x V (chaos), with BLOSUM62-based TCRdist calculated between CDR3 peptides within each V-J. Welch's t-statistics and random forest reduced just over 500 V-J features to 13, which were used in a naive Bayes classifier (R e1071). The raw public reads went through TCRdb reprocessing: fastp at Q25, MiXCR clone calling, in-frame beta chains kept. Rows are combined by CDR3 protein, so each entry shows the most common genes and DNA. Clone size and V and J calls follow TCRdb, not the original study. This sample comprises fewer than 900,000 distinct CDR3 sequences, about 17% of them detected only once. The ten largest clones take up over 15% of the sample.

Including the terminal cysteine and phenylalanine, the CDR3 comprises 11 residues. CDR3 DNA is the only sequence kept; it has 33 bases, read in frame from the first base. The germline V gene (reference sequence) supplies CDR1 WNHNN and CDR2 SYGVQD. The V and J ends are trimmed by 9 bases and 3 bases, leaving 9 bases between them. This sample is drawn from a study of T cells in Graves' hyperthyroidism and ophthalmopathy (dated by TCRdb to the late 2010s). For context, the study as a whole: Peripheral blood samples were taken at initial diagnosis, before any treatment was given. A discovery cohort of roughly 100 patients, about 43 with Graves' ophthalmopathy and approximately 55 with stable Graves' hyperthyroidism, was used to find distinguishing TCR V-J signatures. An independent validation cohort of 18 to 20 hyperthyroidism patients and more than 15 patients who later progressed to ophthalmopathy tested prospective prediction of ophthalmopathy. For training and testing, the 80 to 100 patients in the discovery cohort were randomly divided in a 7:3 ratio. In roughly six Graves' hyperthyroidism patients, the study also compared T-cell repertoires from thyroid tissue with T-cell repertoires from blood. Following sampling, methimazole starting at 30 mg daily was given to hyperthyroidism patients, and high-dose intravenous methylprednisolone was given to ophthalmopathy patients. According to the paper, TCR Vbeta CDR3 sequencing was carried out on over 130 peripheral blood samples, which came from under 50 ophthalmopathy, around 75 hyperthyroidism and approximately 17 progressor patients.

The hyperthyroidism patients were between 18 and 65 years old and newly diagnosed, with a disease duration of less than 2 months. Any patient with an uncontrolled infection, another autoimmune disease, pregnancy or lactation was excluded. Diagnoses relied on clinical symptoms, serum thyroxine and TRAb, thyroid ultrasound and orbital computed tomography. Blood from progressor patients was drawn when they were first diagnosed with hyperthyroidism, before any ophthalmopathy symptoms appeared. PBMCs were isolated from about 10 ml of fresh peripheral blood by Ficoll-Paque density gradient centrifugation. Progressor patients were defined as those initially diagnosed with Graves' hyperthyroidism in whom ophthalmopathy developed during follow-up. Trizol reagent was used to extract total RNA, and RNA quality was then checked on an Agilent 2100 Bioanalyzer. The full study reports these points: In validation, the model predicted progression to ophthalmopathy with roughly 66% sensitivity and 72.22% specificity, a median of 6.5 months before onset. Most expanded thyroid clonotypes (frequency above 0.001) were also detected in blood, suggesting blood repertoires may reflect thyroid immune responses. A model built on a 13 V-J signature distinguished ophthalmopathy from stable hyperthyroidism, reaching 87.88% sensitivity and approximately 81% specificity in cross-validation and 80%/75% in testing. No statistical method was used to set the sample size in advance, and investigators knew the group allocation.

Specimen: blood. The sequence was collected from a woman aged 45-65 years with Graves' hyperthyroidism that later progressed to Graves' ophthalmopathy. The sequence links TRBV10-1 to TRBJ2-7; the D gene cannot be resolved reliably. The CDR3 sequence is CARPGNYEQYF. The DNA reads TGCGCCAGACCTGGCAACTACGAGCAGTACTTC.